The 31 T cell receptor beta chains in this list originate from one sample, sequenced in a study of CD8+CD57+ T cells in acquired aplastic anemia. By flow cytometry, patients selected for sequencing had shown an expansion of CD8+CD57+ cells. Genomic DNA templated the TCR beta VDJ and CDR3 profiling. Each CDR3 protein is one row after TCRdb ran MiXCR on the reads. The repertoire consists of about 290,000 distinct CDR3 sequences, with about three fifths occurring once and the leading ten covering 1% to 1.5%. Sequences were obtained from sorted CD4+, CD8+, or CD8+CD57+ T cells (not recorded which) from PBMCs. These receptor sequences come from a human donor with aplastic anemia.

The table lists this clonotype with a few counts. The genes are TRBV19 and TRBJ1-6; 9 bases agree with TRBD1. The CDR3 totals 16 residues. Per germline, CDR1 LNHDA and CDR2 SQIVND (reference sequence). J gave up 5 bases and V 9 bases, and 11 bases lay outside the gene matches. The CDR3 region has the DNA TGTGCCAGCGCCCTAAGTTGGACAGGGGATAATTCACCCCTCCACTTT. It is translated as CASALSWTGDNSPLHF.

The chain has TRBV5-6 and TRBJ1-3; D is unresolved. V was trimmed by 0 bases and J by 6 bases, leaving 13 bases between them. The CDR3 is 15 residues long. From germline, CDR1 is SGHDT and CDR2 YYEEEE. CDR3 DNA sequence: TGTGCCAGCAGCTTGGGGGAGGCGCTTGCAAACACCATATATTTT. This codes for CASSLGEALANTIYF.

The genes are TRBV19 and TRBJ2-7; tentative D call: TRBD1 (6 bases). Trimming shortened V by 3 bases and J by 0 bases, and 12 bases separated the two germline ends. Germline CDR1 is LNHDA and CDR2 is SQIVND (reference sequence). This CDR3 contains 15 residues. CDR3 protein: CASSIYRDPSYEQYF. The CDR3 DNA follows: TGTGCCAGTAGTATCTACAGGGATCCCTCCTACGAGCAGTACTTC.

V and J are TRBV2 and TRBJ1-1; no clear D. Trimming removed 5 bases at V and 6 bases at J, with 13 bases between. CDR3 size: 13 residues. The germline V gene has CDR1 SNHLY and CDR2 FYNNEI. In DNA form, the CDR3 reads TGTGCCAGCAGTCGAGACGTTAGCGCTGAAGCTTTCTTT. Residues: CASSRDVSAEAFF.

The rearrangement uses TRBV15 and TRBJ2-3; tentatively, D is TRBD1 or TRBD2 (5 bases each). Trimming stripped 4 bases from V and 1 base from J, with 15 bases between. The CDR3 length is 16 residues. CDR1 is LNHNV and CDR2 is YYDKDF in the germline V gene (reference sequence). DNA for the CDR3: TGTGCCACCAGCAACGATAAAAGGGGACGCACAGATACGCAGTATTTT. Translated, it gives CATSNDKRGRTDTQYF.

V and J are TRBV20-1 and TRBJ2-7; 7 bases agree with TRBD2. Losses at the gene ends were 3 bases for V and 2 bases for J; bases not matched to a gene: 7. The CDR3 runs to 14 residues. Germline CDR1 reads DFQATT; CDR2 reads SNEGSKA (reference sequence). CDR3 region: CSASLGGETYEQYF. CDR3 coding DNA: TGCAGTGCTAGCCTGGGGGGGGAGACCTACGAGCAGTACTTC.

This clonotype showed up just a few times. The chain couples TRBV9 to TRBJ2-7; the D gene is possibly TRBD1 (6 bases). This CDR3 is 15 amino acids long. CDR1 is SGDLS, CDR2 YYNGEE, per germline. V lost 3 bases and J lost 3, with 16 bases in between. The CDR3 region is CASSEGTNIIYEQYF. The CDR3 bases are TGTGCCAGCAGCGAGGGGACAAATATAATCTACGAGCAGTACTTC.

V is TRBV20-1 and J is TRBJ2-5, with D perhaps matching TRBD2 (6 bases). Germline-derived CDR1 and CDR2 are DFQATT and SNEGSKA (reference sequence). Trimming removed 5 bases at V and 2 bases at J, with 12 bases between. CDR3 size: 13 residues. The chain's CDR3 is CSAPGTSQETQYF. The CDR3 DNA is TGCAGTGCTCCCGGGACTTCACAAGAGACCCAGTACTTC.

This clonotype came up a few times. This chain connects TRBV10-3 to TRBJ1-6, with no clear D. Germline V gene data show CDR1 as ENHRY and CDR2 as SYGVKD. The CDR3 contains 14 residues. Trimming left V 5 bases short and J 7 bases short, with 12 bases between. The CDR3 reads CAISMTEGNSPLHF. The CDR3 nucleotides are TGTGCCATCAGTATGACCGAGGGAAATTCACCCCTCCACTTT.

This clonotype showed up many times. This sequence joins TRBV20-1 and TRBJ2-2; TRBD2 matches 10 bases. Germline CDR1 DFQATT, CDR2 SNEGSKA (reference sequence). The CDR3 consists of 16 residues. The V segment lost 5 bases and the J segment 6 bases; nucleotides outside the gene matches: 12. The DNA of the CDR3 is TGCAGTGCTTCATTCCCCCCGGGACTAGCGTCCGGGGAGCTGTTTTTT. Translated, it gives CSASFPPGLASGELFF.

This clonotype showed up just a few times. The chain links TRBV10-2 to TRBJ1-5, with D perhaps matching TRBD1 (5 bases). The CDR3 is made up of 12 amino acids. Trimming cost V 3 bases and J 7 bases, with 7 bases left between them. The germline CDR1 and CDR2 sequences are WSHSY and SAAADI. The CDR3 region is CASSDQGQPQHF. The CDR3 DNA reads TGCGCCAGCAGTGACCAGGGCCAGCCCCAGCATTTT.

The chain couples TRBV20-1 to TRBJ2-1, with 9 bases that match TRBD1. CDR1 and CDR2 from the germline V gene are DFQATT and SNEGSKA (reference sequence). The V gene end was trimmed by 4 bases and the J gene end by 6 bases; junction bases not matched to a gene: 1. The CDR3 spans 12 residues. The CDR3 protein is CSANRGRNEQFF. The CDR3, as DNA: TGCAGTGCTAACAGGGGGCGCAATGAGCAGTTCTTC.

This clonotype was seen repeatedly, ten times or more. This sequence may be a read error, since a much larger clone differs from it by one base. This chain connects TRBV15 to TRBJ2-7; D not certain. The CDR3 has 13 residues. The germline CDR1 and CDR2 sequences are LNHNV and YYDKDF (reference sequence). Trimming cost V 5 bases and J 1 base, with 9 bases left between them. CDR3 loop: CATSSVGSYEQYF. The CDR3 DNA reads TGTGCCACCAGCTCAGTTGGTTCCTACGAGCAGTACTTC.

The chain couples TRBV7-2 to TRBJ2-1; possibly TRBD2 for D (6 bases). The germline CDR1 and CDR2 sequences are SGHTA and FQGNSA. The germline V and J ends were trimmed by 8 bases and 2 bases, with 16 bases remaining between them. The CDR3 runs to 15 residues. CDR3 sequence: CASFPGLYPYNEQFF. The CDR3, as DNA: TGTGCCAGCTTCCCGGGACTTTACCCCTACAATGAGCAGTTCTTC.

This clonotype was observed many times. The CDR3 DNA reads TGTGCCAGCAGCCAAGCACTAGCGGTAGATACGCAGTATTTT. It encodes CASSQALAVDTQYF. The rearrangement joins TRBV3-1 to TRBJ2-3; 8 bases agree with TRBD2. From germline, CDR1 is LGHDT and CDR2 YNNKEL (reference sequence). The V and J ends lost 1 base and 5 bases, in that order; junction bases with no gene match: 2. The CDR3 sequence is 14 residues long.

CDR3 nucleotides: TGCAGTGCTAGGGTCGGGCATAATTCACCCCTCCACTTT. Amino acid sequence: CSARVGHNSPLHF. The gene calls are TRBV20-1 and TRBJ1-6; no clear D gene. Trimming cost V 3 bases and J 5 bases, with 8 bases left between them. The germline V gene encodes CDR1 DFQATT and CDR2 SNEGSKA (reference sequence). This CDR3 is built from 13 residues.

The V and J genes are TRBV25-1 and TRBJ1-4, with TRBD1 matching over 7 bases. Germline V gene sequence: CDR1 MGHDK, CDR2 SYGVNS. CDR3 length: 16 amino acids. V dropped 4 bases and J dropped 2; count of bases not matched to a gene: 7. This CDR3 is CASSGSTQGTNEKLFF. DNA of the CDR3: TGTGCCAGCAGTGGGTCGACACAGGGGACTAATGAAAAACTGTTTTTT.

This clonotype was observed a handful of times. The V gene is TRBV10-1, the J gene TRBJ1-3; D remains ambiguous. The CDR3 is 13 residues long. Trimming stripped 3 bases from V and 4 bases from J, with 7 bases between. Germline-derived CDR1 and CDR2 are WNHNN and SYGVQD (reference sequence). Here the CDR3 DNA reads TGCGCCAGCAGTGAATCGCCAGGAAACACCATATATTTT. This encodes CASSESPGNTIYF.

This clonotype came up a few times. CDR3 bases: TGTGCCAGCATCGACAGGGTCGGGTCACCCCTCCACTTT. This sequence encodes CASIDRVGSPLHF. The V and J genes are TRBV7-8 and TRBJ1-6; TRBD1 aligns across 7 bases. The CDR3 runs to 13 residues. From germline, CDR1 is SGHVS and CDR2 FQNEAQ. The junction had 7 bases not matched to a gene; V was cut back by 7 bases and J by 10 bases.

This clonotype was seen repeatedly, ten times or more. CDR3 sequence reads: CSARAPSGQTYEQYF. As DNA, the CDR3 is TGCAGTGCTAGGGCCCCATCTGGCCAAACCTACGAGCAGTACTTC. The chain employs TRBV20-1 and TRBJ2-7; no clear D. Trimming removed 3 bases at V and 2 bases at J, with 17 bases between. The CDR3 has 15 amino acids. Germline CDR1 is DFQATT and CDR2 is SNEGSKA (reference sequence).

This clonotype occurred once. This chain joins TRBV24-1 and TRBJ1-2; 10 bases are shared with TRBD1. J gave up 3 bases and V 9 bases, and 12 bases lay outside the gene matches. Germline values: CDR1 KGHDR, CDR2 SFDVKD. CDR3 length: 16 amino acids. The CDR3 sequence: CATAGTGAKDDYGYTF. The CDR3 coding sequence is TGTGCCACCGCCGGGACAGGGGCGAAGGACGACTATGGCTACACCTTC.

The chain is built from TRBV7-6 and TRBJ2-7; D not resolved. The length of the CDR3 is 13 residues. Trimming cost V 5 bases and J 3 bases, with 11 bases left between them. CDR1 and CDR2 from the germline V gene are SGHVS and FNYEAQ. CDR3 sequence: CASSPGRNYEQYF. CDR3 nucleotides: TGTGCCAGCAGCCCCGGCAGGAACTACGAGCAGTACTTC.

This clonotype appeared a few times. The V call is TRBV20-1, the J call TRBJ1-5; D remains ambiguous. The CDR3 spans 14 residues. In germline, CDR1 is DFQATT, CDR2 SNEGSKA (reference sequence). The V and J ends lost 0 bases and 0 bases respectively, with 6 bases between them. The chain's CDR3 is CSARESVSNQPQHF. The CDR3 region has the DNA TGCAGTGCTAGAGAGTCGGTTAGCAATCAGCCCCAGCATTTT.

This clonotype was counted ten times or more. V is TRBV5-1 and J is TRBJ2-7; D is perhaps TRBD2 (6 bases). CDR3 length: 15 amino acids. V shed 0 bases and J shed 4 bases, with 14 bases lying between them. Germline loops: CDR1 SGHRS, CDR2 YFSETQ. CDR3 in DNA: TGCGCCAGCAGCTTGGCCAGGATGGCGGGATACGAGCAGTACTTC. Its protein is CASSLARMAGYEQYF.

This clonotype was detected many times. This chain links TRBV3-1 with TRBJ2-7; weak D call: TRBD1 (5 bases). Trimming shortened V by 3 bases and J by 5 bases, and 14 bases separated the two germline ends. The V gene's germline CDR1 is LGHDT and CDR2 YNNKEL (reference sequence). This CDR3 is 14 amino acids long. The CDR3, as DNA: TGTGCCAGCAGCCATTCTGCAGGGAAGAACGAGCAGTACTTC. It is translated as CASSHSAGKNEQYF.

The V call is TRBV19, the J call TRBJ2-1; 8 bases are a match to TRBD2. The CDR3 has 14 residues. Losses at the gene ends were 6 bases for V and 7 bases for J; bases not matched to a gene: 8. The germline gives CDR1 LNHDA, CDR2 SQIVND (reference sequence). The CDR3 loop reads CASRDPGTRNEQFF. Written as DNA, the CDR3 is TGTGCCAGTAGAGACCCCGGGACTAGGAATGAGCAGTTCTTC.

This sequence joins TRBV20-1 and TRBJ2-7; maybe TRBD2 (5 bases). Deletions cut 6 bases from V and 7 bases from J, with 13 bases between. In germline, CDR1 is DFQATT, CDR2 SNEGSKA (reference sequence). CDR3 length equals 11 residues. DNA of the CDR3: TGCAGTGCCGCACTAGTGAGGGAGCAGTACTTC. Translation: CSAALVREQYF.

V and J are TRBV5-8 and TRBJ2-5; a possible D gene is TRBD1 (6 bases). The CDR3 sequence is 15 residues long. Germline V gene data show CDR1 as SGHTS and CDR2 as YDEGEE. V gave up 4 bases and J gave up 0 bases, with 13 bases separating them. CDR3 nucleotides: TGTGCCAGCAGCCCCAGGGGAAGTAACCAAGAGACCCAGTACTTC. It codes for CASSPRGSNQETQYF.

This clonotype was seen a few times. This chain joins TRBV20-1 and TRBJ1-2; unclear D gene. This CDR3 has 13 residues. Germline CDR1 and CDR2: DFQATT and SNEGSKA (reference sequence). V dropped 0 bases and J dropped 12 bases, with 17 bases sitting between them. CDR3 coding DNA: TGCAGTGCTAGAGATCGGGTCAGCTTAAGTGACACCTTC. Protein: CSARDRVSLSDTF.

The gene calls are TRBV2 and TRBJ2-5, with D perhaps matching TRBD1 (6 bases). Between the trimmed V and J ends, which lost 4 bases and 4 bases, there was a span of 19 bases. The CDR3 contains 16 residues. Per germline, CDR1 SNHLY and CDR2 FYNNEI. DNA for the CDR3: TGTGCCAGCAGTGGCAAAGCAGGGGACCCTTCAGAGACCCAGTACTTC. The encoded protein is CASSGKAGDPSETQYF.

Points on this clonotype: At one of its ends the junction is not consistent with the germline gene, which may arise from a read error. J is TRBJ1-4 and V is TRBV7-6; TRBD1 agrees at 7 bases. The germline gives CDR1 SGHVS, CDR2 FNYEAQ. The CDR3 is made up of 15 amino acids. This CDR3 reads CASSYGDSSNGKLFF. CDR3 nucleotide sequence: TGTGCCAGCAGCTATGGGGACAGCTCTAATGGAAAACTGTTTTTT.